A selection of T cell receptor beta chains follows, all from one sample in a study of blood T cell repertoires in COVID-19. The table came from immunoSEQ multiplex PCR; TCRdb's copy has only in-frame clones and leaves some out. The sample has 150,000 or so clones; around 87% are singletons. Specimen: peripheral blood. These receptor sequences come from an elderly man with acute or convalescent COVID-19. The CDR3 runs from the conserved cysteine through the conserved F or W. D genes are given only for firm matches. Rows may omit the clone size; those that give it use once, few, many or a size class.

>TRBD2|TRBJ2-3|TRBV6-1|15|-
TGTGCCAGCAGTGAATGGCGGGGGAACACAGATACGCAGTATTTT
CASSEWRGNTDTQYF
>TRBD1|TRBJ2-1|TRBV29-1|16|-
TGCAGCGCCCTCCCGGACAGGACCGCGTGGTACAATGAGCAGTTCTTC
CSALPDRTAWYNEQFF
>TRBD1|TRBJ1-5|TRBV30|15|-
TGTGCCTGGACGGGACAGGGGGCTCGAAATCAGCCCCAGCATTTT
CAWTGQGARNQPQHF
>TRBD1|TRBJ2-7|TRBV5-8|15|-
TGTGCCAGCAGCTTGGCAGGACAGGGGTCCTACGAGCAGTACTTC
CASSLAGQGSYEQYF
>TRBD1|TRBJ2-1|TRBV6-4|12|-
TGTGCCACCGGACAGGGTGGCAATGAGCAGTTCTTC
CATGQGGNEQFF
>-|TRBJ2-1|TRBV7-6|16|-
TGTGCCAGCAGCCATACCCCGACAGGTTACTACAATGAGCAGTTCTTC
CASSHTPTGYYNEQFF
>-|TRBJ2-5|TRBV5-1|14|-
TGCGCCAGCAGCTTGGGGACTACACAAGAGACCCAGTACTTC
CASSLGTTQETQYF
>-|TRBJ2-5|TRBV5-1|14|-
TGCGCCAGCAGCTTGGAAAGAGCCCAAGAGACCCAGTACTTC
CASSLERAQETQYF
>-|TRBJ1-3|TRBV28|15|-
TGTGCCAGCAGTTTATTGGGGGCCTCTGGAAACACCATATATTTT
CASSLLGASGNTIYF
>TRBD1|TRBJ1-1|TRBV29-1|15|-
TGCAGCGTTGAAGGTGGGGACAGACTGAACACTGAAGCTTTCTTT
CSVEGGDRLNTEAFF
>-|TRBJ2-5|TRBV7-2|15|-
TGTGCCAGCAGCTTAGCTGGACGGGGGGCGGAGACCCAGTACTTC
CASSLAGRGAETQYF
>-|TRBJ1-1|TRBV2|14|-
TGTGCCAGCAGTCCGTATACTACGAACACTGAAGCTTTCTTT
CASSPYTTNTEAFF
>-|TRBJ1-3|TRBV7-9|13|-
TGTGCCAGCAGCCAGGGGACGGTACACACCATATATTTT
CASSQGTVHTIYF
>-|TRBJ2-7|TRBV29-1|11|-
TGCAGCGCCTACCGGGACTACGAGCAGTACTTC
CSAYRDYEQYF
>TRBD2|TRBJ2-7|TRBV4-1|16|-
TGCGCCAGCAGCCAAGATCCAGACCGCGGGGGGTACGAGCAGTACTTC
CASSQDPDRGGYEQYF
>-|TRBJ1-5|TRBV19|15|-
TGTGCCAGTAGTATAGATTGGCAGCGGAATCAGCCCCAGCATTTT
CASSIDWQRNQPQHF
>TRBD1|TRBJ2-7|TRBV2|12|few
TGTGCCAGGGGCCAGGGGGCCCACGAGCAGTACTTC
CARGQGAHEQYF
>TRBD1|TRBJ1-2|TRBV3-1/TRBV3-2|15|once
TGTGCCAGCAGCGTTGACAGGGGTCATGGTGGTGGCTACACCTTC
CASSVDRGHGGGYTF
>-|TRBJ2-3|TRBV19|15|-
TGTGCCAGTAGTATACCCTCCAGGGTCCCAGATACGCAGTATTTT
CASSIPSRVPDTQYF
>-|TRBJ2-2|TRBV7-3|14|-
TGTGCCAGCAGCTTAACAGTGGGGCAGGCTGAGCTGTTTTTT
CASSLTVGQAELFF
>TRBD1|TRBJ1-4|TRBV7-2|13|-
TGTGCCAGCAGCTTACGTCAGGGGGGAAAACTGTTTTTT
CASSLRQGGKLFF
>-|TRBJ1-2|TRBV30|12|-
TGTGCCTGGAGCCGTCAGGGAAATGGCTACACCTTC
CAWSRQGNGYTF
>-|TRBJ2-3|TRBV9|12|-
TGTGCCAGCAGCGTAGCCGGGGATACGCAGTATTTT
CASSVAGDTQYF
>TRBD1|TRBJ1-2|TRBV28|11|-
TGTGCCAGCAGTTCTCCGAGACAGGGTCTATTC
CASSSPRQGLF
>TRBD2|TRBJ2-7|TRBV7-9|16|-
TGTGCCAGCAGCTTAGTGGGACTAGCGGGAGGGTACGAGCAGTACTTC
CASSLVGLAGGYEQYF
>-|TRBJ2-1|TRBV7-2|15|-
TGTGCCAGCAGCTTTTCGTGGGGGCCGAGCAGTGAGCAGTTCTTC
CASSFSWGPSSEQFF
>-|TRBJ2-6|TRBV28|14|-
TGTGCCAGCAGCTCCGGAGGGGGGGCCAACGTCCTGACTTTC
CASSSGGGANVLTF
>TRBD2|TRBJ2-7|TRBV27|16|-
TGTGCCAGCAATCCAGCGGGACGGGAGGGCTCCTACGAGCAGTACTTC
CASNPAGREGSYEQYF
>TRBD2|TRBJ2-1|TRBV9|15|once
TGTGCCAGCAGCACTAGCGGGAGCTCCTACAATGAGCAGTTCTTC
CASSTSGSSYNEQFF
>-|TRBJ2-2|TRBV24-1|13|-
TGTGCCACCAGTGGACGGGTATCCGGGGAGCTGTTTTTT
CATSGRVSGELFF
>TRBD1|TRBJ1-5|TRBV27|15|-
TGTGCCAGCAGGGAGGGACAGCTAAGCAATCAGCCCCAGCATTTT
CASREGQLSNQPQHF
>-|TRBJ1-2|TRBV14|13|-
TGTGCCAGCAGCCCTATGCGTAACTATGGCTACACCTTC
CASSPMRNYGYTF
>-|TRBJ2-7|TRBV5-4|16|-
TGTGCCAGCAGCTTGAAACTCGGGCAGGGGCTTGGCGAGCAGTACTTC
CASSLKLGQGLGEQYF
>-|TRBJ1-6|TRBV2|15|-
TGTGCCAGCGCCCAATATATGACAGTGATTCAGCCCCTCCACTTT
CASAQYMTVIQPLHF
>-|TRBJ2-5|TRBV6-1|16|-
TGTGCCAGCAGTGAATTAATGGGGGGAGGAAGAAGGACCCAGTACTTC
CASSELMGGGRRTQYF
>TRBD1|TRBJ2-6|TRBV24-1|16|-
TGTGCCACCAGTGAATCCGGACGGGGTCAGGGGGCCGTCCTGACTTTC
CATSESGRGQGAVLTF
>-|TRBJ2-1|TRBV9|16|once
TGTGCCAGCAGCGTAGCGGGAAGCGGCCCTGGGGATGAGCAGTTCTTC
CASSVAGSGPGDEQFF
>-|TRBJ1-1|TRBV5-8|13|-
TGTGCCAGCAGCCTCCTAATTGTGGCTGAAGCTTTCTTT
CASSLLIVAEAFF
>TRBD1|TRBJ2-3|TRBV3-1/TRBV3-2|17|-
TGTGCCAGCAGCCAACTCACAGGGGCCTCTAGCACAGATACGCAGTATTTT
CASSQLTGASSTDTQYF
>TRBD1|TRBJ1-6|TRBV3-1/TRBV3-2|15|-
TGTGCCAGCAGCACCTCCGGGACAGATAATTCACCCCTCCACTTT
CASSTSGTDNSPLHF
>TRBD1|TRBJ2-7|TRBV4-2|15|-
TGTGCCAGCAGCCAAGTTGGGACAGGGAATATTCGGCAGTACTTC
CASSQVGTGNIRQYF
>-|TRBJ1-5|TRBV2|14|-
TGTGCCAGCAGTGAAGGGGGGCCCAATCAGCCCCAGCATTTT
CASSEGGPNQPQHF
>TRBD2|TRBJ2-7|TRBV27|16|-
TGTGCCAGCAGTTCCCCCGCAGCGGGGGGAGGGTACGAGCAGTACTTC
CASSSPAAGGGYEQYF
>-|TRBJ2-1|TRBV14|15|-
TGTGCCAGCAGCCCCGCCGGGGGACCTAACAATGAGCAGTTCTTC
CASSPAGGPNNEQFF
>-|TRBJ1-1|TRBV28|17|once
TGTGCCAGCACCCCCTCCCCCGGAGCCGGGGTTGGAACTGAAGCTTTCTTT
CASTPSPGAGVGTEAFF
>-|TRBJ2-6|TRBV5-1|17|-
TGCGCCAGCAGCTTGGCCTATGGGGGCTCCGGGGCCAACGTCCTGACTTTC
CASSLAYGGSGANVLTF